This TCR beta chain was obtained from a study of cytomegalovirus exposure and HLA in healthy donors. Sampled while nominally healthy, donors likely had unrecorded immune exposures. Details on this clone: The antigen is not known.

This PCR relied on a set of 60 Vbeta primers and 13 Jbeta primers. Using immunoSEQ multiplex PCR, the repertoire was profiled, and TCRdb retains in-frame clones only, with some absent. The table records 150,000 to 200,000 clones, over 75% of them present only once. Whole-study results and caveats: It was in a later analysis that TCR association rates were seen to vary by HLA locus, highest for DRB1 and lowest for HLA-C.

What was sequenced was PBMCs. The TCR sequence derives from a woman in her 30s in good health and CMV-seronegative.

The CDR3 is CASSENRGPYEQYF. The CDR3 DNA reads TGCGCCAGCAGTGAGAACAGGGGGCCGTACGAGCAGTACTTC. The chain carries TRBV10-2 and TRBJ2-7; 9 bases line up with TRBD1. V was pared by 2 bases and J by 4 bases, with 3 bases of the junction left unmatched. Per the germline V gene, CDR1 is WSHSY and CDR2 is SAAADI. The CDR3 loop spans 14 amino acids.